The 2 T cell receptor beta chains given below trace back to one sample, sequenced in a study of regulatory T cells in long-lasting Graves disease listed by TCRdb under 2021. The time point label, read with the paper, signifies: newly diagnosed GD, antithyroid drugs for less than 3 months. RNA was extracted from PBMCs in TRIzol for both TCR sequencing and RNA sequencing. Library preparation used multiplex PCR. TCRdb shows the sequencer as Illumina HiSeq 4000. TCR beta libraries were built with iRepertoire HTBI primers and Arm-PCR amplification of CDR3 regions. TCRdb took the public reads, trimmed them with fastp at Q25, ran MiXCR for clone calling and kept in-frame beta chains. Identical CDR3 protein sequences are pooled into one entry, listed with their most common genes and DNA. The sample table lists a few hundred thousand distinct CDR3 sequences, 15% of them with a count of one. Of the sample, about 7.8% falls within the top ten clones.

This sample also belongs to another study, concerning T cells in Graves' hyperthyroidism and ophthalmopathy.

Sequencing was performed on peripheral blood mononuclear cells (PBMCs), taken at new diagnosis, from a patient treated with antithyroid drugs. These receptors came from a woman in her thirties or forties with Graves disease. Donor details come from another sample of the same person, matched by shared clones.

This clonotype has just a few counts. V is TRBV5-1 and J is TRBJ1-4, with 7 bases aligning to TRBD1. V trimming: 0 bases; J trimming: 1 base; junction bases outside the gene matches: 3. This CDR3 contains 16 residues. The germline CDR1 and CDR2 sequences are SGHRS and YFSETQ. The CDR3 sequence is CASSLGYRGTNEKLFF. As DNA, the CDR3 is TGCGCCAGCAGCTTGGGGTACAGGGGAACTAATGAAAAACTGTTTTTT. Together with reference TRBV5-1 and TRBJ1-4, the CDR3 gives the full variable domain: KAGVTQTPRYLIKTRGQQVTLSCSPISGHRSVSWYQQTPGQGLQFLFEYFSETQRNKGNFPGRFSGRQFSNSRSEMNVSTLELGDSALYLCASSLGYRGTNEKLFFGSGTQLSVL.

This clonotype was counted only a few times. A much larger clone sits a single nucleotide away, making a read error possible. The rearrangement uses TRBV28 and TRBJ2-1; 13 bases match TRBD2. The J call may be wrong; the DNA end is better matched by TRBJ2-5. Germline V lookup: CDR1 MDHEN, CDR2 SYDVKM. CDR3 size: 18 residues. The CDR3, as DNA: TGTGCCTCACGGCCTGGGACTAGCGGGATAGGGATGATGGAGACCCAGTACTTC. Its protein is CASRPGTSGIGMMETQYF.